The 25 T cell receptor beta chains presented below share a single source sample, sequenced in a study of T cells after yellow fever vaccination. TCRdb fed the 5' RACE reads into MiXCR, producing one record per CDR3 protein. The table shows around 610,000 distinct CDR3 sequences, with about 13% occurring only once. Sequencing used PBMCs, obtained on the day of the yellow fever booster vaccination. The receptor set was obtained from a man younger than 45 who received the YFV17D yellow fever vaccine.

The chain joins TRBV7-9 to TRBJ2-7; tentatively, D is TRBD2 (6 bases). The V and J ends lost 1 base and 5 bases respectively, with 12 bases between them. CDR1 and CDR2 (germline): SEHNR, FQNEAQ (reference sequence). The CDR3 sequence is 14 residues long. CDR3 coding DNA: TGTGCCAGCAGCTTAGGAGGAGGGTCCAACGAGCAGTACTTC. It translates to CASSLGGGSNEQYF.

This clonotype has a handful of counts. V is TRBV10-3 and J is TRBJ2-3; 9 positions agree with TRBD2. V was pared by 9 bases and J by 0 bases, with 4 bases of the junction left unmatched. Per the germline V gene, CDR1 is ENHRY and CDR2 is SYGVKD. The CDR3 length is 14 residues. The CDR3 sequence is CAIKTSGSTDTQYF. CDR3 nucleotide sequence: TGTGCCATTAAGACTAGCGGAAGCACAGATACGCAGTATTTT.

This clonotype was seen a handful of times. CDR3 amino acids: CASSQELVGTGREKLFF. The CDR3 bases are TGTGCCAGCAGCCAAGAGTTGGTTGGGACAGGGAGAGAAAAACTGTTTTTT. The chain recombines TRBV4-2 with TRBJ1-4, with TRBD1 matching 9 bases. The junction had 10 bases not matched to a gene; V was cut back by 0 bases and J by 8 bases. The V gene's germline CDR1 is LGHNA and CDR2 YNFKEQ. This CDR3 spans 17 amino acids.

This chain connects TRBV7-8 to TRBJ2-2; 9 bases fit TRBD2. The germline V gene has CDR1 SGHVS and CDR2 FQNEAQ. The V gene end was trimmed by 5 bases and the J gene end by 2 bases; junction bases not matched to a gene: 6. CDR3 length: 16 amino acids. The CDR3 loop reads CASSKLSGGNTGELFF. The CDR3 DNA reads TGTGCCAGCAGCAAACTTAGCGGGGGAAACACCGGGGAGCTGTTTTTT.

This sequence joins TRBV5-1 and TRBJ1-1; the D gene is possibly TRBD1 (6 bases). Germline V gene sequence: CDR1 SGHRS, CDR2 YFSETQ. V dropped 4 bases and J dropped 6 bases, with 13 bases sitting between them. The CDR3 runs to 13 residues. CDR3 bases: TGCGCCAGCAGCCTTCAGGGGTTGGCTGAAGCTTTCTTT. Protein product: CASSLQGLAEAFF.

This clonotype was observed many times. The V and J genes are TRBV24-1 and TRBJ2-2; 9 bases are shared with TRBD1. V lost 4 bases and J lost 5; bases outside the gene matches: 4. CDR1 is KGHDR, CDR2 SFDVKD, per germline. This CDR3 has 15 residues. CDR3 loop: CATSDGTGLTGELFF. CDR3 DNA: TGTGCCACCAGTGACGGGACAGGGTTAACCGGGGAGCTGTTTTTT.

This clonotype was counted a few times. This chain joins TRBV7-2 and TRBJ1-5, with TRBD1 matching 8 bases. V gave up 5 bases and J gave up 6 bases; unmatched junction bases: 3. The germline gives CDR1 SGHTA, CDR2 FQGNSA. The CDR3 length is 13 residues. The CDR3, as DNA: TGTGCCAGCAGCAACGACAGGGGTCAGCCCCAGCATTTT. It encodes CASSNDRGQPQHF.

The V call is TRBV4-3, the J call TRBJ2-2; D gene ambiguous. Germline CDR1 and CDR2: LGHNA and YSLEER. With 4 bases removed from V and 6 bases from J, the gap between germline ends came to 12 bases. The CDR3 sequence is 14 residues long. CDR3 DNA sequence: TGCGCCAGCAGCCCAGAAGTAGTCCCCGGGGAGCTGTTTTTT. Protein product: CASSPEVVPGELFF.

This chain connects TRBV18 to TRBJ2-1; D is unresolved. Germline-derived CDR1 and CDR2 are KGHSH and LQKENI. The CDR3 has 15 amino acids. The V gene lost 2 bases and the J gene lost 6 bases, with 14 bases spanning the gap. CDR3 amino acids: CASSPVDLGGNEQFF. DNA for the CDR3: TGTGCCAGCTCACCAGTGGACCTCGGTGGCAATGAGCAGTTCTTC.

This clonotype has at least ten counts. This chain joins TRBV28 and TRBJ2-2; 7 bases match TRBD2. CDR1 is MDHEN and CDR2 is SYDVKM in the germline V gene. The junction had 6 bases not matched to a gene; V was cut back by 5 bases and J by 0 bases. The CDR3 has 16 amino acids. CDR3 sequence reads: CASSELAFANTGELFF. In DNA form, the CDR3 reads TGTGCCAGCAGTGAACTAGCGTTCGCGAACACCGGGGAGCTGTTTTTT.

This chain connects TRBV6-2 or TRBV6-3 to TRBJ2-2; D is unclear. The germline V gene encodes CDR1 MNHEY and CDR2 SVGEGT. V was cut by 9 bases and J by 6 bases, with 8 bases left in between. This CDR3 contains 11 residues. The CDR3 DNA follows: TGTGCCAGTCATCACGCCGGGGAGCTGTTTTTT. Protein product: CASHHAGELFF.

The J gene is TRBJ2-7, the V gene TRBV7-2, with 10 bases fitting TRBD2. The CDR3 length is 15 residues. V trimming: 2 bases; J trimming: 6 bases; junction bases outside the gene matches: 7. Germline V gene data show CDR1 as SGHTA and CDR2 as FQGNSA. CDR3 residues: CASSLLLAGGIEQYF. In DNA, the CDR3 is TGTGCCAGCAGCTTATTGTTAGCGGGAGGTATCGAGCAGTACTTC.

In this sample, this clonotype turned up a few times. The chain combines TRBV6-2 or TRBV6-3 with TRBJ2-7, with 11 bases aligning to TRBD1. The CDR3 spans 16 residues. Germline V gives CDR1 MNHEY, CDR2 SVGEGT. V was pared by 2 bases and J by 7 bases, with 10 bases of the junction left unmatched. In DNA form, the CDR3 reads TGTGCCAGCAGTTACAGCCGGACCGGGACAGGGGGTGAGCAGTACTTC. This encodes CASSYSRTGTGGEQYF.

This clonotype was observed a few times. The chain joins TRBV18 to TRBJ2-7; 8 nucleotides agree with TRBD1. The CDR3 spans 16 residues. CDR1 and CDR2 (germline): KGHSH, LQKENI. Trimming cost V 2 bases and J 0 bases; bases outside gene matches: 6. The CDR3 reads CASSPARDRTSYEQYF. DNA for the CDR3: TGTGCCAGCTCACCAGCTCGGGACAGGACCTCCTACGAGCAGTACTTC.

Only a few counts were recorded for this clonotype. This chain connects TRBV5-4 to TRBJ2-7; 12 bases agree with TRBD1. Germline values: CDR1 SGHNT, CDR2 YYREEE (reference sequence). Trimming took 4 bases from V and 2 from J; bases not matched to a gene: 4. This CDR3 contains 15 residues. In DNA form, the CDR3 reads TGTGCCAGCAGCCGGGGACAGGGGGCTCCCTACGAGCAGTACTTC. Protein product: CASSRGQGAPYEQYF. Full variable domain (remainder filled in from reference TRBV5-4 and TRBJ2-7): ETGVTQSPTHLIKTRGQQVTLRCSSQSGHNTVSWYQQALGQGPQFIFQYYREEENGRGNFPPRFSGLQFPNYSSELNVNALELDDSALYLCASSRGQGAPYEQYFGPGTRLTVT.

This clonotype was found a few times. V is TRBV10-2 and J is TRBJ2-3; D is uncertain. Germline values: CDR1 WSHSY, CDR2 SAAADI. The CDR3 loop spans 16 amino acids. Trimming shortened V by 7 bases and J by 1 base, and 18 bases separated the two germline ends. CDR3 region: CASNPRSARGTDTQYF. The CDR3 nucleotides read TGCGCCAGCAATCCCCGGAGCGCGCGAGGCACAGATACGCAGTATTTT.

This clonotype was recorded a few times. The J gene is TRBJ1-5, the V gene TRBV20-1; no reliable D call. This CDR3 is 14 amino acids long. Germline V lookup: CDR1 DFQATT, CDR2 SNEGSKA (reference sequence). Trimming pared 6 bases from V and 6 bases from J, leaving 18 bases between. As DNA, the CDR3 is TGCAGTGCCAGTCCCCCTCCCCGGGGTCAGCCCCAGCATTTT. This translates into CSASPPPRGQPQHF.

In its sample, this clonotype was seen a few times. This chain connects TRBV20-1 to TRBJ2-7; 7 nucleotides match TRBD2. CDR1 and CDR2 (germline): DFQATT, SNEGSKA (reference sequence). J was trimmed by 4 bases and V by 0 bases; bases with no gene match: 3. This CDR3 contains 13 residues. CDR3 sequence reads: CSARDGGRYEQYF. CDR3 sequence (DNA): TGCAGTGCTAGAGACGGCGGGAGATACGAGCAGTACTTC.

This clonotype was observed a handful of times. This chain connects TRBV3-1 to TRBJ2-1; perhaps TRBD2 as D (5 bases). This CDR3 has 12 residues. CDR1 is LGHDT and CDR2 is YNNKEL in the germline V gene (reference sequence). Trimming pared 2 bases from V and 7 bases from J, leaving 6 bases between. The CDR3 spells CASSQPGNEQFF. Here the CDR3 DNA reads TGTGCCAGCAGCCAACCGGGGAATGAGCAGTTCTTC.

The CDR3 coding sequence is TGTGCCAGCAGCCAAGTTCAAGGGACTGAAGCTTTCTTT. It translates to CASSQVQGTEAFF. V is TRBV3-1 and J is TRBJ1-1; D is ambiguous. CDR1 and CDR2 from the germline V gene are LGHDT and YNNKEL (reference sequence). The CDR3 runs 13 residues. The V gene lost 1 base and the J gene lost 5 bases, with 8 bases spanning the gap.

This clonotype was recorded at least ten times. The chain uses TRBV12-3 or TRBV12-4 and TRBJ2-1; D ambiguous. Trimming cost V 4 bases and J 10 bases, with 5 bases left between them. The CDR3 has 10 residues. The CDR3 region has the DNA TGTGCCAGCAGTTCAGTGGAGCAGTTCTTC. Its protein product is CASSSVEQFF.

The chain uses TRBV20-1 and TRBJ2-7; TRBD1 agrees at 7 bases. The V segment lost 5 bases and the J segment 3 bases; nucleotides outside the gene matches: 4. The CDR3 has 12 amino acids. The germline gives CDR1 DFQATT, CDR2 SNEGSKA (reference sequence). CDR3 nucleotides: TGCAGTGCTGGGGACAGATACTACGAGCAGTACTTC. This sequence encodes CSAGDRYYEQYF.

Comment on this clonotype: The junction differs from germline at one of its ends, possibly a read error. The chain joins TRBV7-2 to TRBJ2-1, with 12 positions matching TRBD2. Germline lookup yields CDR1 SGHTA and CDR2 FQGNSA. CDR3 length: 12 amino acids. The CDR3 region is CASSHPGLAGYF. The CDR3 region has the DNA TGTGCCAGCAGCCACCCAGGACTAGCGGGATACTTC.

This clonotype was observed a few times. Here the CDR3 reads CATGTSGKSYEQYF. The DNA for the CDR3 is TGTGCCACCGGGACTAGCGGGAAATCCTACGAGCAGTACTTC. The V and J genes are TRBV15 and TRBJ2-7, with 13 nucleotides matching TRBD2. Unmatched junction bases numbered 2, after V lost 8 bases and J lost 1 base. Germline CDR1 LNHNV, CDR2 YYDKDF (reference sequence). This CDR3 comprises 14 residues.

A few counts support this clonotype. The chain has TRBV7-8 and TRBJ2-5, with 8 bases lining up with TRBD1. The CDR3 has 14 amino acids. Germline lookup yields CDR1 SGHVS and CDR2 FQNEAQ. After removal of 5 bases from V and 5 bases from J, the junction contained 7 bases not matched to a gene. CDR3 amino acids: CASSPNRGDETQYF. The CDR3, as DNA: TGTGCCAGCAGCCCTAACAGGGGGGATGAGACCCAGTACTTC.